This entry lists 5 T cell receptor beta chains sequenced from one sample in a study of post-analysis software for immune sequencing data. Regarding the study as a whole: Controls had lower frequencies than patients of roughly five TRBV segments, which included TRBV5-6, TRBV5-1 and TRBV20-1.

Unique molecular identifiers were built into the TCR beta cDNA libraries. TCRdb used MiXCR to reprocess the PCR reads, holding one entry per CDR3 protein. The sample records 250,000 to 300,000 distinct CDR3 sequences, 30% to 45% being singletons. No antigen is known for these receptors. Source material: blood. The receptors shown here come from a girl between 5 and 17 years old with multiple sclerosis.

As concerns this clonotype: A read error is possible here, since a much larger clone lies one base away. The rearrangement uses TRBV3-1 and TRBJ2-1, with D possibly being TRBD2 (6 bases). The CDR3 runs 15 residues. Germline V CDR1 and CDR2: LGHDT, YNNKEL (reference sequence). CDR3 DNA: TGTGCCAGCAGCCAACGGGGGACCTCCCACAATGAGCAGTTCTTC. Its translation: CASSQRGTSHNEQFF.

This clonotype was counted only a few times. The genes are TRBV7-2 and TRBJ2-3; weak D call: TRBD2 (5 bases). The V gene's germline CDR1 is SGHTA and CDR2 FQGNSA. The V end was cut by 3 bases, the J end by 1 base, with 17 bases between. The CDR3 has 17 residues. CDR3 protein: CASSFSQEDGGTDTQYF. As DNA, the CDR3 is TGTGCCAGCAGCTTTTCCCAGGAGGATGGGGGCACAGATACGCAGTATTTT.

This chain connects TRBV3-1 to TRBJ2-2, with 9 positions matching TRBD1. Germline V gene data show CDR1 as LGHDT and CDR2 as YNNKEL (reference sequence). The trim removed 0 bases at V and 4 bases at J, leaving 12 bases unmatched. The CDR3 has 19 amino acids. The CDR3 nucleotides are TGTGCCAGCAGCCAAGATCCGGAATGGGGACAGGGTGCCACCGGGGAGCTGTTTTTT. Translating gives CASSQDPEWGQGATGELFF.

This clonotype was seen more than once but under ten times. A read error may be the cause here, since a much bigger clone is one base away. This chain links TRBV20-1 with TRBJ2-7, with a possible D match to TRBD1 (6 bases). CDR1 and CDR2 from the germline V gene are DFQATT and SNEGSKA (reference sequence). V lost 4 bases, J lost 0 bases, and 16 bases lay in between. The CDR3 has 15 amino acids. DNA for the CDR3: TGCAGTGCTAATCGTTTAGGGGGAAGCTCCTACGAGCAGTACGTC. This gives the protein CSANRLGGSSYEQYV.

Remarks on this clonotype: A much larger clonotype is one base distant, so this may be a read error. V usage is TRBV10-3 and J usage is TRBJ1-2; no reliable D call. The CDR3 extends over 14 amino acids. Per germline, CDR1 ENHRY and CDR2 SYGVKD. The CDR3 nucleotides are TGTGCCAGCAGTGACGCAGTTGCCAACTATGGCTACACCTTC. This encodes CASSDAVANYGYTF.